What follows are 13 T cell receptor beta chains derived from one specimen sequenced in a study of blood T cell repertoires in COVID-19. TCRdb's copy holds only in-frame clones and misses some; the assay was immunoSEQ multiplex PCR. The table has about 230,000 clones, over 80% seen once. Material: peripheral blood. These receptors came from a man in his forties with acute or convalescent COVID-19.

This sequence joins TRBV5-1 and TRBJ1-3; D is unresolved. V lost 2 bases to trimming and J lost 0 bases, with 15 bases between them. This CDR3 spans 17 amino acids. In germline, CDR1 is SGHRS, CDR2 YFSETQ. CDR3: CASSFGPGGNSGNTIYF. CDR3 nucleotide sequence: TGCGCCAGCAGCTTTGGTCCAGGCGGGAACTCTGGAAACACCATATATTTT.

The sample holds one count of this clone. The rearrangement uses TRBV6-5 and TRBJ1-5; D is perhaps TRBD1 (5 bases). CDR3 length equals 15 residues. Between the trimmed V and J ends, which lost 7 bases and 6 bases, there was a span of 19 bases. Germline V gene lookup returns CDR1 MNHEY and CDR2 SVGAGI. In DNA, the CDR3 is TGTGCCAGCACCTCACGCCCCGGACATGGTCAGCCCCAGCATTTT. Translation: CASTSRPGHGQPQHF.

In this sample, this clone turned up a few times. The rearrangement joins TRBV19 to TRBJ1-6; D uncertain. The germline V gene encodes CDR1 LNHDA and CDR2 SQIVND (reference sequence). The germline V and J ends were trimmed by 9 bases and 0 bases, with 12 bases remaining between them. The CDR3 is 15 amino acids. CDR3 nucleotide sequence: TGTGCCAGCATACCGTCTAGCTCCTATAATTCACCCCTCCACTTT. Amino acids: CASIPSSSYNSPLHF. Filled out from reference TRBV19 and TRBJ1-6, the complete variable domain reads DGGITQSPKYLFRKEGQNVTLSCEQNLNHDAMYWYRQDPGQGLRLIYYSQIVNDFQKGDIAEGYSVSREKKESFPLTVTSAQKNPTAFYLCASIPSSSYNSPLHFGNGTRLTVT.

This chain uses TRBV6-5 with TRBJ1-4; unclear D gene. Germline CDR1 and CDR2: MNHEY and SVGAGI. The ends were cut back, 5 bases at V and 7 bases at J, with 11 bases in the middle. The CDR3 totals 13 residues. The CDR3: CASSQDLAEKLFF. CDR3 sequence (DNA): TGTGCCAGCAGTCAGGATCTCGCTGAAAAACTGTTTTTT.

V is TRBV27 and J is TRBJ2-1, with D perhaps TRBD2 (5 bases). V was pared by 6 bases and J by 15 bases, with 21 bases between. CDR3 length: 13 residues. Per germline, CDR1 MNHEY and CDR2 SMNVEV (reference sequence). CDR3 DNA sequence: TGTGCCAGCAGCCAACCCGGCTTAGCGAGCTTGTTCTTC. This codes for CASSQPGLASLFF.

The rearrangement uses TRBV19 and TRBJ2-2; the D gene is possibly TRBD2 (6 bases). The ends were cut back, 3 bases at V and 6 bases at J, with 8 bases in the middle. The CDR3 runs 13 residues. Germline V CDR1 and CDR2: LNHDA, SQIVND (reference sequence). This chain's CDR3 is CASSIPGAGELFF. Written as DNA, the CDR3 is TGTGCCAGTAGTATCCCGGGAGCCGGGGAGCTGTTTTTT.

The rearrangement links TRBV6-1 to TRBJ1-5; D perhaps matches TRBD1 (5 bases). Between the trimmed V and J ends, which lost 3 bases and 1 base, there was a span of 10 bases. The germline V gene has CDR1 MNHNS and CDR2 SASEGT. This CDR3 region has 15 residues. Here the CDR3 DNA reads TGTGCCAGCAGTGACAGGGATAAGAGCAATCAGCCCCAGCATTTT. Amino acid sequence: CASSDRDKSNQPQHF.

This rearrangement joins TRBV3-1 (or the pseudogene TRBV3-2) to TRBJ2-7; TRBD1 agrees at 10 bases. This CDR3 has 16 residues. Germline V gives CDR1 LGHDT, CDR2 YNNKEL (reference sequence). Germline trimming cut 4 bases from V and 1 base from J; bases unmatched to any gene: 7. The CDR3 is CASSRDRGRLSYEQYF. The CDR3 DNA reads TGTGCCAGCAGCCGAGACAGGGGGCGCTTATCCTACGAGCAGTACTTC.

This clone has a handful of counts. The chain has TRBV11-2 and TRBJ2-5; 12 bases fit TRBD2. The CDR3 length is 17 residues. Unmatched junction bases numbered 9, after V lost 3 bases and J lost 4 bases. Germline CDR1 SGHAT, CDR2 FQNNGV. CDR3 nucleotides: TGTGCCAGCAGCTTGGACCTAGCGGGAGGGCCTTCAGAGACCCAGTACTTC. This encodes CASSLDLAGGPSETQYF.

The chain couples TRBV3-1 (or the pseudogene TRBV3-2) to TRBJ1-2; TRBD1 is a possible D gene (6 bases). CDR3 size: 13 residues. With 4 bases removed from V and 8 bases from J, the gap between germline ends came to 14 bases. Germline CDR1 is LGHDT and CDR2 is YNNKEL (reference sequence). The CDR3, as DNA: TGTGCCAGCAGCCCATATCGGACAGAAGGCTACACCTTC. Its translation: CASSPYRTEGYTF.

V and J are TRBV19 and TRBJ2-1; TRBD2 matches 11 bases. The ends lost 5 bases at V and 4 bases at J; junction bases unmatched: 7. This CDR3 comprises 16 residues. Germline CDR1 LNHDA, CDR2 SQIVND (reference sequence). The chain's CDR3 is CASSPQRLAGYNEQFF. The CDR3 region has the DNA TGTGCCAGTAGTCCGCAAAGACTAGCGGGATACAATGAGCAGTTCTTC.

The chain uses TRBV5-1 and TRBJ2-7; TRBD1 matches at 8 bases. CDR3 size: 14 residues. V gave up 2 bases and J gave up 5 bases; unmatched junction bases: 6. Looked up from germline, CDR1 is SGHRS and CDR2 is YFSETQ. The DNA for the CDR3 is TGCGCCAGCAGCTTACAAACAGGGGGTAACGAGCAGTACTTC. It is translated as CASSLQTGGNEQYF. The full variable domain, with the rest looked up from reference TRBV5-1 and TRBJ2-7, is KAGVTQTPRYLIKTRGQQVTLSCSPISGHRSVSWYQQTPGQGLQFLFEYFSETQRNKGNFPGRFSGRQFSNSRSEMNVSTLELGDSALYLCASSLQTGGNEQYFGPGTRLTVT.

CDR3 in amino acids: CAWSVGGAGGNTIYF. DNA of the CDR3: TGTGCCTGGAGTGTAGGGGGGGCAGGAGGAAACACCATATATTTT. The chain has TRBV30 and TRBJ1-3; TRBD1 is a possible D gene (6 bases). Germline V gene lookup returns CDR1 GTSNPN and CDR2 SVGIG (reference sequence). CDR3 size: 15 residues. With 0 bases removed from V and 4 bases from J, the gap between germline ends came to 13 bases.